Listed below are T cell receptor beta chains from one sample, sequenced in a study of blood T cell repertoires in COVID-19. The method was immunoSEQ multiplex PCR; TCRdb's version includes in-frame clones alone and lacks a portion of them. The sample carries around 100,000 clones, approximately 80% recorded once. Sequenced input: peripheral blood. The receptors were gathered from a woman older than 75 with active or convalescent COVID-19. Each CDR3 is given with its conserved first and last residue. A D gene is named only where the DNA matches it firmly. Not every row has a clone size; where given, it reads once, few, many or a size class.

>TRBD1|TRBV5-6|18|once|TRBJ1-5
TGTGCCAGCAGCTTTACCGGAGGCCCCGGGACAGGGGGCAAGCCCCAGCATTTT
CASSFTGGPGTGGKPQHF
>TRBD1|TRBV6-4|15|NA|TRBJ1-2
TGTGCCAGCAGTGGGGGACAGAGCCCGGGCTATGGCTACACCTTC
CASSGGQSPGYGYTF
>NA|TRBV7-2|13|NA|TRBJ1-1
TGTGCCAGCAGGGCAGGCGTCATAACTGAAGCTTTCTTT
CASRAGVITEAFF
>NA|TRBV19|13|many|TRBJ2-5
TGTGCCAGTAGTATCACAGCCCAAGAGACCCAGTACTTC
CASSITAQETQYF
>NA|TRBV5-4|17|NA|TRBJ1-1
TGTGCCAGCAGCTTGGCCCTGACAGGCAACCGTAACACTGAAGCTTTCTTT
CASSLALTGNRNTEAFF
>NA|TRBV28|16|NA|TRBJ1-1
TGTGCCAGCAGTTCCTGGGGCGGGGGTGTGGGTACTGAAGCTTTCTTT
CASSSWGGGVGTEAFF
>TRBD2|TRBV6-6|16|once|TRBJ2-1
TGTGCCAGCAGTTCGGCGGGAGCGAGCTCCTACAATGAGCAGTTCTTC
CASSSAGASSYNEQFF
>TRBD1|TRBV5-1|15|once|TRBJ1-4
TGCGCCAGCAGCTTAGCGGGACAGGGGTATGAAAAACTGTTTTTT
CASSLAGQGYEKLFF
>NA|TRBV4-3|14|NA|TRBJ2-1
TGCGCCAGCAGCCTCAGTCACAGCTACAATGAGCAGTTCTTC
CASSLSHSYNEQFF
>TRBD2|TRBV18|13|once|TRBJ2-1
TGTGCCAGCAAGACTAGCGAGGACAATGAGCAGTTCTTC
CASKTSEDNEQFF
>TRBD1|TRBV2|15|NA|TRBJ1-6
TGTGCCAGCAGCGCACAGGGGGCCCGGAATTCACCCCTCCACTTT
CASSAQGARNSPLHF
>TRBD1|TRBV7-9|14|NA|TRBJ2-1
TGTGCCAGCAGCTTGGGACAGGGTTTCGGTGAGCAGTTCTTC
CASSLGQGFGEQFF
>TRBD1|TRBV7-8|16|few|TRBJ2-3
TGTGCCAGCAGGCTAACAGGGGGCCTTAGCACAGATACGCAGTATTTT
CASRLTGGLSTDTQYF
>TRBD2|TRBV24-1|17|once|TRBJ2-5
TGTGCCACCAGTGATTTTAGCGGGACCCTGAGGAGAGAGACCCAGTACTTC
CATSDFSGTLRRETQYF
>NA|TRBV11-3|14|NA|TRBJ2-3
TGTGCCAGCAGCCCTAGTCCTAGTATAGATACGCAGTATTTT
CASSPSPSIDTQYF
>TRBD1|TRBV28|14|NA|TRBJ1-5
TGTGCCAGCAGTCTGGGACAGTACAATCAGCCCCAGCATTTT
CASSLGQYNQPQHF
>NA|TRBV6-5|13|NA|TRBJ2-7
TGTGCCAGCAGACCTATCACTGTTGGCGAGCAGTACTTC
CASRPITVGEQYF
>NA|TRBV5-1|15|once|TRBJ2-7
TGCGCCAGCAGCCGCCTGCCGGGGACTGGGTACGAGCAGTACTTC
CASSRLPGTGYEQYF
>NA|TRBV27|15|once|TRBJ2-7
TGTGCCAGCAGTGGGGCGTCAAGTCGGAGTTACGAGCAGTACTTC
CASSGASSRSYEQYF
>TRBD2|TRBV6-2/TRBV6-3|15|few|TRBJ2-7
TGTGCCAGCAGTTACGCCGGGACTAGCAGACACGAGCAGTACTTC
CASSYAGTSRHEQYF
>NA|TRBV10-3|19|NA|TRBJ2-4
TGTGCCATCAGTGAGTCTAAGAAGGGAGAGGGATTAGCCAAAAACATTCAGTACTTC
CAISESKKGEGLAKNIQYF
>NA|TRBV2|15|NA|TRBJ1-5
TGTGCCAGCAGTCGTACGGGAGCTTTGAATCAGCCCCAGCATTTT
CASSRTGALNQPQHF
>NA|TRBV28|17|NA|TRBJ2-2
TGTGCCAGCAGGAAAAAAGACTGGAACGCGAACACCGGGGAGCTGTTTTTT
CASRKKDWNANTGELFF
>NA|TRBV9|16|NA|TRBJ2-5
TGTGCCAGCAGCGGGGGGACTTCTCAGTACCAAGAGACCCAGTACTTC
CASSGGTSQYQETQYF
>NA|TRBV10-3|13|NA|TRBJ2-3
TGTGCCATCAGTGAGTCACTAGTTGGTACGCAGTATTTT
CAISESLVGTQYF
>NA|TRBV7-9|12|NA|TRBJ2-3
TGTGCCAGCAGCTCGACAGCTGATACGCAGTATTTT
CASSSTADTQYF
>TRBD2|TRBV20-1|15|NA|TRBJ2-7
TGCAGTGCTAGTTATAGCGGGAGGAGCGTATACGAGCAGTACTTC
CSASYSGRSVYEQYF
>NA|TRBV19|16|many|TRBJ1-1
TGTGCCAGTAGTACGATCTCTAGGACAGCGAACACTGAAGCTTTCTTT
CASSTISRTANTEAFF
>TRBD1|TRBV30|13|few|TRBJ1-5
TGTGCCTGGAGTTCAGGGGGCGAACAGCCCCAGCATTTT
CAWSSGGEQPQHF
>TRBD1|TRBV19|15|NA|TRBJ1-4
TGTGCCAGTAGTCCCTTGACAGGGGCGCGCGAAAAACTGTTTTTT
CASSPLTGAREKLFF
>TRBD1|TRBV28|14|NA|TRBJ1-1
TGTGCCAGCAGCTGGGACAGCTCGAACACTGAAGCTTTCTTT
CASSWDSSNTEAFF
>NA|TRBV7-9|14|NA|TRBJ1-3
TGTGCCAGCAGCCCGACAACCTCTGGAAACACCATATATTTT
CASSPTTSGNTIYF
>NA|TRBV7-8|17|NA|TRBJ2-7
TGTGCCAGCAGCTCCGGGGGCCGGGGGGCCGTGGGCTACGAGCAGTACTTC
CASSSGGRGAVGYEQYF
>NA|TRBV28|16|few|TRBJ2-1
TGTGCCAGCAGTAAAGAGGCCTGGTCCTCCTACAATGAGCAGTTCTTC
CASSKEAWSSYNEQFF
>TRBD2|TRBV6-6|15|NA|TRBJ2-3
TGTGCCTGCGGAATGGCGTTGGGGGGGGCAGATACGCAGTATTTT
CACGMALGGADTQYF
>NA|TRBV6-1|16|NA|TRBJ2-3
TGTGCCAGCAGTGACCTGGGCGGGGGCGCGGCAGATACGCAGTATTTT
CASSDLGGGAADTQYF
>NA|TRBV15|14|NA|TRBJ2-7
TGTGCCACCAGCAGGGGACACGGGCGGTACGAGCAGTACTTC
CATSRGHGRYEQYF
>NA|TRBV27|13|NA|TRBJ1-1
TGTGCCAGCGGCGCCCACAGGGACACTGAAGCTTTCTTT
CASGAHRDTEAFF
>NA|TRBV11-1|15|once|TRBJ1-1
TGTGCCAGCAGCCCATCGGGGAGCTCGGGGACTGAAGCTTTCTTT
CASSPSGSSGTEAFF
>TRBD1|TRBV7-2|13|once|TRBJ2-7
TGTGCCAGCAGCGACACAGGGGGTGGCGAGCAGTACTTC
CASSDTGGGEQYF
>NA|TRBV4-1|12|once|TRBJ2-1
TGCGCCAGCAGCCAAGATCCGTTTGAGCAGTTCTTC
CASSQDPFEQFF
>NA|TRBV28|16|NA|TRBJ1-1
TGTGCCAGCAGTTTAAATTACAGGGATGGGGACACTGAAGCTTTCTTT
CASSLNYRDGDTEAFF
>TRBD1|TRBV29-1|16|NA|TRBJ1-2
TGCAGCGTACCCCCGCCCTCCGGACAGGGGTACTATGGCTACACCTTC
CSVPPPSGQGYYGYTF
>NA|TRBV15|22|few|TRBJ2-3
TGTGCCACCAGTCGACGGCTATATAGGGGCGGGGTTGAATTTCCCCAAGGAGATACGCAGTATTTT
CATSRRLYRGGVEFPQGDTQYF
>TRBD1|TRBV5-6|16|NA|TRBJ2-1
TGTGCCAGCAGCTTGACGGGACAGGGCTCCTACAATGAGCAGTTCTTC
CASSLTGQGSYNEQFF
>NA|TRBV19|16|NA|TRBJ1-6
TGTGCCAGTAGTAAAGGCTCCGGGACACTCAATTCACCCCTCCACTTT
CASSKGSGTLNSPLHF
>NA|TRBV3-1/TRBV3-2|15|NA|TRBJ1-5
TGTGCCAGCAGCCAAGGTCGGGGGGGGGATCAGCCCCAGCATTTT
CASSQGRGGDQPQHF
>TRBD1|TRBV28|13|few|TRBJ1-2
TGTGCCAGCAGTCCGGGACAGGGGTATGGCTACACCTTC
CASSPGQGYGYTF
>TRBD2|TRBV27|17|NA|TRBJ2-1
TGTGCCAGCAGTTTACTAATTAGCGGGTCCCGCTACAATGAGCAGTTCTTC
CASSLLISGSRYNEQFF
>NA|TRBV5-5|16|once|TRBJ1-3
TGTGCCAGCAGCCGGATCACGGGGGATTCTGGAAACACCATATATTTT
CASSRITGDSGNTIYF
>NA|TRBV27|16|NA|TRBJ1-3
TGTGCCAGCAGTTTATCATCTAACCCCTCTGGAAACACCATATATTTT
CASSLSSNPSGNTIYF
>NA|TRBV9|15|NA|TRBJ2-1
TGTGCCAGCAGCGTGGCGGGAAGTCCCTACAATGAGCAGTTCTTC
CASSVAGSPYNEQFF
>TRBD1|TRBV19|14|NA|TRBJ1-5
TGTGCCAGTAGTACGGGACAGATCAATCAGCCCCAGCATTTT
CASSTGQINQPQHF
>NA|TRBV29-1|15|NA|TRBJ2-3
TGCAGCGCCGAGTTAGTTCCCACGGAGGGAGATACGCAGTATTTT
CSAELVPTEGDTQYF
>TRBD1|TRBV28|14|NA|TRBJ1-5
TGTGCCAGCACCCCCGGGACAGGGTATCTGCCCCAGCATTTT
CASTPGTGYLPQHF
>NA|TRBV6-2/TRBV6-3|12|few|TRBJ1-5
TGTGCCAGCAGTTATTCTATTCAGCCCCAGCATTTT
CASSYSIQPQHF
>TRBD1|TRBV19|14|NA|TRBJ1-3
TGTGCCAGTAGTATCGGGACAGTTGGAAACACCATATATTTT
CASSIGTVGNTIYF
>NA|TRBV6-1|11|NA|TRBJ2-5
TGTGCCAGCAGTTACGGAGAGACCCAGTACTTC
CASSYGETQYF